The present T cell receptor beta chain was sequenced within a study of shared clonotypes between healthy human individuals. This CDR3 comprises 15 residues. Germline lookup yields CDR1 SEHNR and CDR2 FQNEAQ (reference sequence). Only Caucasian adults living in Nashville, Tennessee made up the donor group. Clones were sequenced by immunoSEQ multiplex PCR, and TCRdb holds only the in-frame ones, with some missing. The table lists around 2.5 million clones, 90% to 95% of them singletons. V and J are TRBV7-9 and TRBJ2-5; 9 nucleotides align to TRBD2. Near its end, the DNA agrees better with TRBJ2-7, so the J call may be wrong. The sample taken for sequencing was naive CD4+ T cells from PBMCs. Subset described: CD45RA+ positively selected. This receptor was identified in a man in his late teens or twenties in good health. Some clones in this sample may be carry-over from other donors' samples. The CDR3, as DNA: TGTGCCAGCAGCTTAGGACTAGCGGATGCCTACGAGCAGTACTTC. This codes for CASSLGLADAYEQYF.